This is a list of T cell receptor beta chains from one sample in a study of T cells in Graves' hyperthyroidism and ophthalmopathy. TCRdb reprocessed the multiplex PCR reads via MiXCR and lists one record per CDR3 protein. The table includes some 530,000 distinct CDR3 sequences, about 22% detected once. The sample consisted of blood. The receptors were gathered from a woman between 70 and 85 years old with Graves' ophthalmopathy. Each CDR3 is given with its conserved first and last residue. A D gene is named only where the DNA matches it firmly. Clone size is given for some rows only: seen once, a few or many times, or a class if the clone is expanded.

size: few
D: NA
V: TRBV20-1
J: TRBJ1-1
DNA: TGCAGTGCTAGAACGCGGATAATGGCGAACACTGAAGCTTTCTTT
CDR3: CSARTRIMANTEAFF

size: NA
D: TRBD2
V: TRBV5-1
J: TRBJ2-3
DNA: TGCGCCAGTCAACTAGCGGGACGCACAGATACGCAGTATTTT
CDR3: CASQLAGRTDTQYF

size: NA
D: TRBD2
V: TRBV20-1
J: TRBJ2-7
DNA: TGCAGTGCTAGCGTCCTAGCGGGAGACTCCGAGCAGTACTTC
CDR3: CSASVLAGDSEQYF

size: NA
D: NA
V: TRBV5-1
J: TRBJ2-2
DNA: TGCGCCAGCAGCAAGGGACTGACTAACACCGGGGAGCTGTTTTTT
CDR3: CASSKGLTNTGELFF

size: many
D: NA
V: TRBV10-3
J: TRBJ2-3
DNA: TGTGCCATCAGTGAGCCCCGGGACCAGCAGTATTTT
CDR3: CAISEPRDQQYF

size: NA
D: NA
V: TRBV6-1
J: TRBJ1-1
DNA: TGTGCCAGCAGCCGAGGATGGGCTAACACTGAAGCTTTCTTT
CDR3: CASSRGWANTEAFF

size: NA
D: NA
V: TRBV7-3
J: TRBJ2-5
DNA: TGTGCCAGCAGCCCCGTGGGAACCCAAGAGACCCAGTACTTC
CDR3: CASSPVGTQETQYF

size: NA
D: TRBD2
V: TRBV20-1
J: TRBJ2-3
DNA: TGCAGTGCCCCCAGCGGGAGCTTTCCCACAGATACGCAGTATTTT
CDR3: CSAPSGSFPTDTQYF

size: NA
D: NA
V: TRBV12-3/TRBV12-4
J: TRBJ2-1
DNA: TGTGCCAGCAGTTTGTCTTCTAGAGAGCAGCAGTTCTTC
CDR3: CASSLSSREQQFF

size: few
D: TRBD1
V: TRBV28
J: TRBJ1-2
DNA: TGTGCCAGCAGACCTCGGACAGGGCAGGCTTTTGGCTACACCTTC
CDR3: CASRPRTGQAFGYTF

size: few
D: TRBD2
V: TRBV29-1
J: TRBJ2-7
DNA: TGCAGCGTTTCAGGACTAGCTGGAGAGCAGTACTTC
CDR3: CSVSGLAGEQYF

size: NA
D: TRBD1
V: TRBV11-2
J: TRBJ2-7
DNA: TGTGCCAGCAGCTTAGGATGGGACAGGGGGTATCCCCACGAGCAGTACTTC
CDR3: CASSLGWDRGYPHEQYF

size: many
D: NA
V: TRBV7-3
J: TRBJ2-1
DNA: TGTGCCAGCAGCTTATCCGGGAGCGCGAATGAGCAGTTCTTC
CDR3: CASSLSGSANEQFF

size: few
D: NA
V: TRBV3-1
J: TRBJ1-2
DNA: TGTGCCAGCAGCCAAGGGATCAAAAGGGGCTACACCTTC
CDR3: CASSQGIKRGYTF

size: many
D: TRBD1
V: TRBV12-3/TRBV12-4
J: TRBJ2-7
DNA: TGTGCCAGCAGCCCGTCGGGACAGGGTCTTTCCGAGCAGTACTTC
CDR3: CASSPSGQGLSEQYF

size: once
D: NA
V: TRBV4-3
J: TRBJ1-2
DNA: TGCGCCAGCAGCCAAGTACCGGGGGTGGCTGGGGATGGCTACACCTTC
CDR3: CASSQVPGVAGDGYTF

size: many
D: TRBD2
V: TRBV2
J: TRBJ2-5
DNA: TGTGCCAGGGGGTTGAATGGACTAGCGGGATTGCTACAAGAGACCCAGTACTTC
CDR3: CARGLNGLAGLLQETQYF

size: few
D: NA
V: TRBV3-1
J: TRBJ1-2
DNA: TGTGCCAGCAGCCATCCAAGAACGTCGTGGGGGGCCGCAGGGTACACCTTC
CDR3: CASSHPRTSWGAAGYTF

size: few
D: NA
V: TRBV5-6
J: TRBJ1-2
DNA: TGTGCCAGCCTCCTCGGGGCCAGCTATGGCTACACCTTC
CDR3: CASLLGASYGYTF

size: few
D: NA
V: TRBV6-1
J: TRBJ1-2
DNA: TGTGCCAGCAGTTTCCATTCTAACTATGGCTACACCTTC
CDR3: CASSFHSNYGYTF

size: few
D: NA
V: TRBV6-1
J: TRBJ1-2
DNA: TGTGCCAGCAGTGAAGCGCCAAGGTTCTCAGGCTACACCTTC
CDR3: CASSEAPRFSGYTF

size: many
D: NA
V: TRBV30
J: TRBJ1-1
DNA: TGTGCCTGTCTGGGGGTGAACACTGAAGCTTTCTTT
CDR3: CACLGVNTEAFF

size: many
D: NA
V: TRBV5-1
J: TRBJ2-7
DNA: TGCGCCAGCAGCCCCCGGCAGGGATTGCGCGAGCAGTACTTC
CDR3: CASSPRQGLREQYF

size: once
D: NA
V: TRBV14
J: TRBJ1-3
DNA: TGTGCCAGCAGCCAACCGACCCCAGGGTCTGGAAACACCATATATTTT
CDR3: CASSQPTPGSGNTIYF

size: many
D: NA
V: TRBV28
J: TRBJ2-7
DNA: TGTGCCAGCAGTTTATCTCCAGTGGGGGCCAACGAGCAGTACTTC
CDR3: CASSLSPVGANEQYF

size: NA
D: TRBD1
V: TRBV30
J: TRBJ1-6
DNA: TGTGCCTGGAGCCTAGAGGGGGCGCGTAATTCACCCCTCCACTTT
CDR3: CAWSLEGARNSPLHF

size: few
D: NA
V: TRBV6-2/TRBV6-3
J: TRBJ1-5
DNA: TGTGCCAGCAGTTACCGGGGGTTCAATCAGCCCCAGCATTTT
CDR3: CASSYRGFNQPQHF

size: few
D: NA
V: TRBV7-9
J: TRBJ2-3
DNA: TGTGCCAGCAGCTTAGTAGCGACAGACACAGATACGCAGTATTTT
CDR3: CASSLVATDTDTQYF

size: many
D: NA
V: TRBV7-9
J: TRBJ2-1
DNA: TGTGCCAGCAGCTTAGAAGGCGTCGGTGAGCAGTTCTTC
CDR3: CASSLEGVGEQFF

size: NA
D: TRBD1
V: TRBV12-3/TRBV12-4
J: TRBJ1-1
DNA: TGTGCCAGCAGTATGGGCGGGACAGGGGGCACTGAAGCTTTCTTT
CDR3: CASSMGGTGGTEAFF

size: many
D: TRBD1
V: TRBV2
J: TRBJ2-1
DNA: TGTGCCAGCAGTGAAGGAGTGAGACAGGGATATGAGCAGTTCTTC
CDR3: CASSEGVRQGYEQFF

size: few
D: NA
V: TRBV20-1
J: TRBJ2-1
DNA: TGCAGTGCTAGAGCCTTTTACAATGAGCAGTTCTTC
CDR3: CSARAFYNEQFF

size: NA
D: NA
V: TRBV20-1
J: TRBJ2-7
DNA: TGCAGTGCTAGAACTCCTACTCTATACGAGCAGTACTTC
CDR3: CSARTPTLYEQYF

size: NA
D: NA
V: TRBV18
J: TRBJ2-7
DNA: TGTGCCAGCTCACCCGACCAGGAGCAGTACTTC
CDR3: CASSPDQEQYF

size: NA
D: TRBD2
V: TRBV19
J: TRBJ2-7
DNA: TGTGCCAGTAGTATGCGGACTAGCGGGATTGGGACCTACGAGCAGTACTTC
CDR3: CASSMRTSGIGTYEQYF

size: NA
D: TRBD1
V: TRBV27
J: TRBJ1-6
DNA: TGTGCCAGCAGTTTGTCCAGGGGGAGGTCACCCCTCCACTTT
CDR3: CASSLSRGRSPLHF

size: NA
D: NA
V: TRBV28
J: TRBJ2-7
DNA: TGTGCCAGCAGTTTAGGGACCCAAGGTGGGGAGCAGTACTTC
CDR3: CASSLGTQGGEQYF

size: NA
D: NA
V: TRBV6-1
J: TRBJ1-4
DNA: TGTGCCAGCGCCGAAAGAGGTGTCTTCAATGAAAAACTGTTTTTT
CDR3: CASAERGVFNEKLFF

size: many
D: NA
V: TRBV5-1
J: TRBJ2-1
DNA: TGTGCCAGCAGTTTAACGGGAGAGTCGTACAATGAGCAGTTCTTC
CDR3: CASSLTGESYNEQFF

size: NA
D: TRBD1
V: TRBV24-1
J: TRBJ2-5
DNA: TGTGCCACCAGTGGAACCGGGACAGGGGGATTTAGTTGGGAGACCCAGTACTTC
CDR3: CATSGTGTGGFSWETQYF

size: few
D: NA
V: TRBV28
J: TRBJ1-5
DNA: TGTGCCAGCCGGAGGAGCACTCAGCCCCAGCATTTT
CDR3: CASRRSTQPQHF

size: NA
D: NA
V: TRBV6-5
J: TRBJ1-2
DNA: TGTGCCAGCAGTTACGAGACCGTTAACTATGGCTACACCTTC
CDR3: CASSYETVNYGYTF

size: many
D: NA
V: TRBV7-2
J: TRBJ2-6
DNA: TGTGCCAGCAGCGTTTGGGGGGAAGGGGCCAACGTCCTGACTTTC
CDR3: CASSVWGEGANVLTF

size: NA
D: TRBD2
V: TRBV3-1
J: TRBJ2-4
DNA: TGTGCCAGCAGCCCCTCCTGGGCTAGCGGGAGTATGCGAAACATTCAGTACTTC
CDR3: CASSPSWASGSMRNIQYF

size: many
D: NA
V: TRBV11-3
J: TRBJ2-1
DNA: TGTGCCAGCAGCTTGGGGATACGGGGAGATGAGCAGTTCTTC
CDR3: CASSLGIRGDEQFF

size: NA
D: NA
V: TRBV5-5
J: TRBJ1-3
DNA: TGTGCCAGCAGCTCAAACCGGGGGCTCTCTGGAAACACCATATATTTT
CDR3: CASSSNRGLSGNTIYF

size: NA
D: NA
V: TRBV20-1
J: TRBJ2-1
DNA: TGCAGTGCTAGAGAGAACAGGGACAATGAGCAGTTCTTC
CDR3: CSARENRDNEQFF

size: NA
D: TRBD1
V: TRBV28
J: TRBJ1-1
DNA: TGTGCCAGCAGAAGGGTTTGGACAGGGGGCACTGAAGCTTTCTTT
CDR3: CASRRVWTGGTEAFF

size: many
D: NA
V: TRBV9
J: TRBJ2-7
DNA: TGTGCCAGCAGCCCCGACGGCCTTTCCTACGAGCAGTACTTC
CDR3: CASSPDGLSYEQYF

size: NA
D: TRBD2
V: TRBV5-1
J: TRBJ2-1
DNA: TGCGCCAGCAGCTTGCCCTCTTCCCCTAGCGGGAGCGGAGGTTACAATGAGCAGTTCTTC
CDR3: CASSLPSSPSGSGGYNEQFF

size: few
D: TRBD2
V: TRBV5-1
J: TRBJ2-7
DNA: TGCGCCAGCCACCCGGGAGGGGGCTACGAGCAGTACTTC
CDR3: CASHPGGGYEQYF

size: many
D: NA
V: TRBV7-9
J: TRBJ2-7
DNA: TGTGCCAGCAGCTTGGTAGGGACCTACGAGCAGTACTTC
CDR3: CASSLVGTYEQYF

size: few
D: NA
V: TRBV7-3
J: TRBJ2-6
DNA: TGTGCCAGCAGCCAGACAGTGATCTCTGGGGCCAACGTCCTGACTTTC
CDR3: CASSQTVISGANVLTF

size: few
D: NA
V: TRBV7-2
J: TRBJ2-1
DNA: TGTGCCAGCAGGGGGGGGCGCAATGAGCAGTTCTTC
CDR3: CASRGGRNEQFF

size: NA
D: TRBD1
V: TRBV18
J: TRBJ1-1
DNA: TGTGCCAGCTCCCAAACAGGGGGAGGTACTGAAGCTTTCTTT
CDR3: CASSQTGGGTEAFF

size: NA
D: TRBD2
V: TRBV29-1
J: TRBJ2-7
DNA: TGCAGCGTTGAAGTTCTAGCGGTGCCCTACGAGCAGTACTTC
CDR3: CSVEVLAVPYEQYF